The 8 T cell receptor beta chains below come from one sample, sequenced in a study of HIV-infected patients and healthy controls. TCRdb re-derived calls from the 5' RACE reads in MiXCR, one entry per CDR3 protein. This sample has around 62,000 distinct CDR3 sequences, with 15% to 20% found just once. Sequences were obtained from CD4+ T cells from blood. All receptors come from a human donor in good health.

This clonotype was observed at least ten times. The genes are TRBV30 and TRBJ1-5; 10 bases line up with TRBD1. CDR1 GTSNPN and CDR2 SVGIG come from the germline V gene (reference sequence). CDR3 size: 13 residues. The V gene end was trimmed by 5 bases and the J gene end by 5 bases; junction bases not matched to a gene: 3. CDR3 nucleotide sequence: TGTGCCTGGGACAGGGGGCGAGATCAGCCCCAGCATTTT. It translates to CAWDRGRDQPQHF.

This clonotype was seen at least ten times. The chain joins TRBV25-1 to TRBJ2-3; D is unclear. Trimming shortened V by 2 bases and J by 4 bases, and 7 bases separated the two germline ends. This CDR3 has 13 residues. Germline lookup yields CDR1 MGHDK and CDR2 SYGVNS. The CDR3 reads CASSEHVSDTQYF. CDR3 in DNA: TGTGCCAGCAGTGAACACGTGTCAGATACGCAGTATTTT.

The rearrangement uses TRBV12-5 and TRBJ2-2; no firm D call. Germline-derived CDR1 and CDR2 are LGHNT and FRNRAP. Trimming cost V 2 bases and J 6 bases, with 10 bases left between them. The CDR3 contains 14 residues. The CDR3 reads CASGLLSGPGELFF. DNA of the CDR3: TGTGCTAGTGGTTTGCTATCTGGACCCGGGGAGCTGTTTTTT.

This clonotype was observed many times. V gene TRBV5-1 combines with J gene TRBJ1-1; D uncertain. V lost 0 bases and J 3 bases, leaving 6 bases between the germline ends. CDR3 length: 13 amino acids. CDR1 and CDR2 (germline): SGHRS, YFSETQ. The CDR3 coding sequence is TGCGCCAGCAGCTTGGCCTTGGACACTGAAGCTTTCTTT. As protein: CASSLALDTEAFF.

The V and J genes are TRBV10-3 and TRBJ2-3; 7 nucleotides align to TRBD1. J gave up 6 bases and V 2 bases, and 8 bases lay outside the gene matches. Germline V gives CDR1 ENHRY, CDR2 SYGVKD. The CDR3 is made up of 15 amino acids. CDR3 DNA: TGTGCCATCAGTGAGAATTCCCGGACAGGTGATACGCAGTATTTT. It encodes CAISENSRTGDTQYF.

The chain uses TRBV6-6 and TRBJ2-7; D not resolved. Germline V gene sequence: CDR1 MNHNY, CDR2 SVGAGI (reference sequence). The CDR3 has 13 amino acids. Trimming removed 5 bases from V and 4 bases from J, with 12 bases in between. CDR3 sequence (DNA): TGTGCCAGCAGTCCCCAGGCCTTTTACGAGCAGTACTTC. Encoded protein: CASSPQAFYEQYF.

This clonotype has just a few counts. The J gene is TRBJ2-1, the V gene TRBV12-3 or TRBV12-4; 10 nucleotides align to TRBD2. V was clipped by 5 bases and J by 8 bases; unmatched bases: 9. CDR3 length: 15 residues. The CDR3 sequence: CASSVPGLARDEQFF. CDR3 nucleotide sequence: TGTGCCAGCAGTGTTCCGGGACTAGCGCGCGATGAGCAGTTCTTC.

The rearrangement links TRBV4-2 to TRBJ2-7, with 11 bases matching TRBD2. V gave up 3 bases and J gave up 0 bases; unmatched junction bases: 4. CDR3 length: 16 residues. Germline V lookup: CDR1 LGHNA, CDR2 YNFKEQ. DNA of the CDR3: TGTGCCAGCAGCCACGAAACTAGCGGGAGCTCCTACGAGCAGTACTTC. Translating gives CASSHETSGSSYEQYF.